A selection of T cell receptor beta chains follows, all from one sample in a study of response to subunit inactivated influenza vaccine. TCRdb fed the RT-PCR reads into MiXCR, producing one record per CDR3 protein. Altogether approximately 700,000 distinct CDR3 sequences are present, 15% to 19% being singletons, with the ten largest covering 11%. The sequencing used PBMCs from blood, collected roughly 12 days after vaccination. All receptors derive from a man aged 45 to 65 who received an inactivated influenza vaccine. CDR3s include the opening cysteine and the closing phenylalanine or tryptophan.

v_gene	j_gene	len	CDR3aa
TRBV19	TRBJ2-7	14	CASRPRGRSYEQYF
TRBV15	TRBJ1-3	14	CATSRGLNGNTIYF
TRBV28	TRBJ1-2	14	CASSYPAAGYGYTF
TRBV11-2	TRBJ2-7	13	CASSSVHFYEQYF
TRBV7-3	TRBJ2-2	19	CASSSQAGLAALNPGELFF
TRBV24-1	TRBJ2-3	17	CATSDPGDRSSTDTQYF
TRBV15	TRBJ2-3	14	CATSRDFSAGTRYF
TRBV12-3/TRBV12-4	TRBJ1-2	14	CASSLTPRGHGYTF
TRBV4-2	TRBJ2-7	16	CASSRGTETPSYEQYF
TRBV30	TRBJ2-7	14	CAWSVGGVSYEQYF
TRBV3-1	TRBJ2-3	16	CASSQKAGVGTDTQYF
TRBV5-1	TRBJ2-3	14	CASSPGTGGDTQYF
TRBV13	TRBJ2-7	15	CASSGRLAATYEQYF
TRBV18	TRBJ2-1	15	CASSPEVLVGHEQFF
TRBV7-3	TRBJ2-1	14	CASSSGSGVNEQFF
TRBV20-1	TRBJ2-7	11	CSAPRGLEQYF
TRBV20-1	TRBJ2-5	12	CSASIVRETQYF
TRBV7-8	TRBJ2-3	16	CASSSEQGWGGDTQYF
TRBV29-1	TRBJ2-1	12	CSVGGGRLEQFF
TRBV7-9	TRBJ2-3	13	CASSANGADTQYF
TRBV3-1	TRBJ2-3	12	CASSRGAQSQYF
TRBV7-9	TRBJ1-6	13	CASRRDPNSPLHF
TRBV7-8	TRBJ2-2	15	CASRRRMGSTGELFF
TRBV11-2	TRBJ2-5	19	CASSLDRKIAGQNKETQYF
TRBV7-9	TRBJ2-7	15	CASRGPRTGQYEQYF
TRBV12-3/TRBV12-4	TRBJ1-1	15	CASSLGSGQSLKAFF
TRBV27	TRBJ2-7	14	CASSPDGYSFEQYF
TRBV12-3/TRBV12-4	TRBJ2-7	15	CASSLYGSPAYEQYF
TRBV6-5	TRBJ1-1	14	CASSYHRDYPEAFF
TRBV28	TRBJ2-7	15	CASRSRDRASYEQYF
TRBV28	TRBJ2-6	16	CASSFNGNSGANVLTF
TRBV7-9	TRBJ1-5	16	CASSPGDRVLNQPQHF
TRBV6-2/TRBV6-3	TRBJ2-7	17	CASSPAAWTSGGAAQYF
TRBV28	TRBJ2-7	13	CASSFLYSYEQYF
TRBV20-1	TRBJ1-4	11	CSAPHDRVPLF
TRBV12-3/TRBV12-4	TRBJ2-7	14	CASSRTDSPYEQYF
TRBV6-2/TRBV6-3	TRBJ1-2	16	CASSYSIYGDNYGYTF
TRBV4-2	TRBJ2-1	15	CASSKSGGAYNEQFF
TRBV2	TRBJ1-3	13	CASSESDWNTIYF
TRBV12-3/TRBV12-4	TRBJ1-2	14	CASTLQGGFYGYTF
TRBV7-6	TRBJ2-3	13	CATAGGSTDTQYF
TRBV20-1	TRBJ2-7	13	CSARRQGSGEQYF
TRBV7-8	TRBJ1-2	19	CASSLGPGTGDDFNYGYTF
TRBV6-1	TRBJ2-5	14	CASSQGTPGETQYF
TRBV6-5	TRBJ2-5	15	CASSYSVGFGETQYF
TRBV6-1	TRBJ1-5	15	CASTSTGISNQPQHF
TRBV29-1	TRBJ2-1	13	CSVPGQGRNEQFF
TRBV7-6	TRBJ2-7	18	CASSPRASGLLGGYEQYF
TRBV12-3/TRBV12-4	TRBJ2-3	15	CASSLVIAATDTQYF
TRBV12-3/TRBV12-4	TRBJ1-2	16	CASSPRQGAHLYGYTF